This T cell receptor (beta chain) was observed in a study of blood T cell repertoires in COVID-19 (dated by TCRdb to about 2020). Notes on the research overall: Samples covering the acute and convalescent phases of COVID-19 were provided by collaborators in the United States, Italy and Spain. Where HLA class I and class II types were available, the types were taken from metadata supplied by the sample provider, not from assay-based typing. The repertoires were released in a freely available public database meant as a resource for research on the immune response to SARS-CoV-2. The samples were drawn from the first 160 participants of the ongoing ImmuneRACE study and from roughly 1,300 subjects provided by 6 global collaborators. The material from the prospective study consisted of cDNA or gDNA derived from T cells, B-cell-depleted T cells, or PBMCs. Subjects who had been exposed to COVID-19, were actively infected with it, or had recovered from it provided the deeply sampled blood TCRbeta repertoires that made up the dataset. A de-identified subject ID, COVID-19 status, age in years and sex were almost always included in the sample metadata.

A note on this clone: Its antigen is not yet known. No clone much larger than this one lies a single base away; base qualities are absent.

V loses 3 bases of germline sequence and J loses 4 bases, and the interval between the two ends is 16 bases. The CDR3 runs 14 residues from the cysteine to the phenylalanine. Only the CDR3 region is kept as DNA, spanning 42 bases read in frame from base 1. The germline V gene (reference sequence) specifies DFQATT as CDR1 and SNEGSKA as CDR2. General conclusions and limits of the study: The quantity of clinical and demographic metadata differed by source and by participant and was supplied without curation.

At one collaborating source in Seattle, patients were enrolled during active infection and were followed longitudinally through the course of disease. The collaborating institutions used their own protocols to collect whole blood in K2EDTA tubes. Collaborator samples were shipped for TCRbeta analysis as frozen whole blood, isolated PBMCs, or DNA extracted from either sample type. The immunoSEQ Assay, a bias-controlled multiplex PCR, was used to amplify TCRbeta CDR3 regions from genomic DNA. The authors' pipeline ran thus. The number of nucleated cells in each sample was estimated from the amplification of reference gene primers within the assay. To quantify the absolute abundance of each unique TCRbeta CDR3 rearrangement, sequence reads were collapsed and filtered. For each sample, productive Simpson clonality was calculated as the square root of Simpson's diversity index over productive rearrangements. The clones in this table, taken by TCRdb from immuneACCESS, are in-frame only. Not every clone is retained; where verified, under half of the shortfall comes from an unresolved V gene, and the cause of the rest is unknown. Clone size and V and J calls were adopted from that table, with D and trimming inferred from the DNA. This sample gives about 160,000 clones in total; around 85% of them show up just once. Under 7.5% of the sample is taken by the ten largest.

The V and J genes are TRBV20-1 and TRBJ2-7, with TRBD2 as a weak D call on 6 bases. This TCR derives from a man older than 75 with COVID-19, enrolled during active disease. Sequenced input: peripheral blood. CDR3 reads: CSASLVGGTYEQYF. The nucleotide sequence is TGCAGTGCTAGTTTGGTGGGGGGAACGTACGAGCAGTACTTC.